This passage covers 27 T cell receptor beta chains from one sample sequenced in a study of CD8 T cells in Susac syndrome. Random hexamers were used to reverse transcribe roughly 0.45 to 1 ug of RNA. TCRdb re-derived calls from the immunoSEQ multiplex PCR reads in MiXCR, one entry per CDR3 protein. Altogether fewer than 300,000 distinct CDR3 sequences are present, about 85% being singletons, with the ten largest covering over 0.1%. Sequencing was done on a sample of CD8+ T cells from PBMCs. The receptor set was obtained from a human donor with multiple sclerosis.

CDR3 sequence (DNA): TGTGCCAGCAGCACCCTTAGCAGGCCGAACACTGAAGCTTTCTTT. As protein: CASSTLSRPNTEAFF. The J gene is TRBJ1-1, the V gene TRBV6-6; D not certain. V was shortened by 6 bases and J by 1 base, with 15 bases between the two germline ends. Germline V gene data show CDR1 as MNHNY and CDR2 as SVGAGI (reference sequence). This CDR3 spans 15 amino acids.

This clonotype was seen only once. The rearrangement joins TRBV27 to TRBJ1-5; D remains ambiguous. This CDR3 comprises 15 residues. The germline V gene encodes CDR1 MNHEY and CDR2 SMNVEV (reference sequence). Trimming cost V 3 bases and J 3 bases, with 12 bases left between them. The CDR3 DNA reads TGTGCCAGCAGTTTGGAGGGTAACCCCAATCAGCCCCAGCATTTT. This codes for CASSLEGNPNQPQHF.

In its sample, this clonotype was seen a few times. V is TRBV29-1 and J is TRBJ2-7; D unresolved. The ends were cut back, 1 base at V and 3 bases at J, with 7 bases in the middle. This CDR3 has 12 amino acids. Looked up from germline, CDR1 is SQVTM and CDR2 is ANQGSEA. CDR3 loop: CSVEGQFYEQYF. The CDR3 region has the DNA TGCAGCGTTGAAGGGCAGTTCTACGAGCAGTACTTC.

J is TRBJ1-3 and V is TRBV30; TRBD1 is a possible D gene (5 bases). CDR1 GTSNPN and CDR2 SVGIG come from the germline V gene (reference sequence). Between the trimmed V and J ends, which lost 8 bases and 4 bases, there was a span of 9 bases. The CDR3 covers 11 residues. In DNA form, the CDR3 reads TGTGCCGGGACGCACGGAAACACCATATATTTT. Amino acids: CAGTHGNTIYF. The full variable domain, with the rest looked up from reference TRBV30 and TRBJ1-3, is SQTIHQWPATLVQPVGSPLSLECTVEGTSNPNLYWYRQAAGRGLQLLFYSVGIGQISSEVPQNLSASRPQDRQFILSSKKLLLSDSGFYLCAGTHGNTIYFGEGSWLTVV.

V usage is TRBV4-1 and J usage is TRBJ2-3; TRBD2 matches at 13 bases. The CDR3 sequence is 17 residues long. Germline V CDR1 and CDR2: MGHRA, YSYEKL. V lost 4 bases, J lost 3 bases, and 7 bases stayed unmatched. Written as DNA, the CDR3 is TGCGCCAGCAGCCCGAAGACTAGCGGGAGGTGGACAGATACGCAGTATTTT. As protein: CASSPKTSGRWTDTQYF.

The J gene is TRBJ2-1, the V gene TRBV5-1; D is unresolved. CDR3 length: 11 amino acids. The V and J ends lost 0 bases and 13 bases respectively, with 8 bases between them. Germline CDR1 SGHRS, CDR2 YFSETQ. The CDR3 coding sequence is TGCGCCAGCAGCTTGGCCCTAGATCAGTTCTTC. Translation gives CASSLALDQFF.

The rearrangement uses TRBV5-4 and TRBJ2-5; D is uncertain. CDR1 and CDR2 (germline): SGHNT, YYREEE (reference sequence). V was cut by 10 bases and J by 5 bases, with 12 bases left in between. The CDR3 extends over 11 amino acids. Here the CDR3 DNA reads TGTGCCGCCCGAGCAGACGAGACCCAGTACTTC. It is translated as CAARADETQYF.

This clonotype appeared a single time. This sequence joins TRBV12-3 or TRBV12-4 and TRBJ2-1; weak D call: TRBD1 (5 bases). The CDR3 is made up of 16 amino acids. Between the trimmed V and J ends, which lost 5 bases and 0 bases, there was a span of 14 bases. The DNA for the CDR3 is TGTGCCAGCAGTCTCAGGGTGAAGAGCTCCTACAATGAGCAGTTCTTC. This translates into CASSLRVKSSYNEQFF.

The chain couples TRBV23-1 to TRBJ1-2; D remains ambiguous. TRBV23-1 is an ORF, and what it does is uncertain. V gave up 5 bases and J gave up 0 bases, with 10 bases separating them. The CDR3 length is 14 residues. Written as DNA, the CDR3 is TGCGCCAGCAGTACCGGGTCCACTAACTATGGCTACACCTTC. It codes for CASSTGSTNYGYTF.

V gene TRBV20-1 combines with J gene TRBJ2-1; D possibly corresponds to TRBD2 (6 bases). The CDR3 has 14 amino acids. Germline V gives CDR1 DFQATT, CDR2 SNEGSKA (reference sequence). The ends were cut back, 6 bases at V and 2 bases at J, with 14 bases in the middle. CDR3 DNA sequence: TGCAGTGCCGCAAGGAGGGGCGCCTACAATGAGCAGTTCTTC. It encodes CSAARRGAYNEQFF.

The rearrangement links TRBV15 to TRBJ1-2, with a tentative D call TRBD1 (6 bases). V gave up 4 bases and J gave up 3 bases, with 9 bases separating them. The CDR3 contains 13 residues. Looked up from germline, CDR1 is LNHNV and CDR2 is YYDKDF (reference sequence). CDR3 nucleotides: TGTGCCACCAGCATCGGGGGCGACTATGGCTACACCTTC. Its translation is CATSIGGDYGYTF. Filled out from reference TRBV15 and TRBJ1-2, the complete variable domain reads DAMVIQNPRYQVTQFGKPVTLSCSQTLNHNVMYWYQQKSSQAPKLLFHYYDKDFNNEADTPDNFQSRRPNTSFCFLDIRSPGLGDTAMYLCATSIGGDYGYTFGSGTRLTVV.

J is TRBJ2-7 and V is TRBV20-1; no clear D. Germline lookup yields CDR1 DFQATT and CDR2 SNEGSKA (reference sequence). The CDR3 spans 15 residues. The ends were cut back, 0 bases at V and 0 bases at J, with 12 bases in the middle. CDR3 coding DNA: TGCAGTGCTAGAGATCTGCGGATTCCCTCCTACGAGCAGTACTTC. This gives the protein CSARDLRIPSYEQYF.

This chain uses TRBV20-1 with TRBJ2-7, with D possibly being TRBD1 or TRBD2 (6 bases each). This CDR3 is 20 amino acids long. The V gene's germline CDR1 is DFQATT and CDR2 SNEGSKA (reference sequence). Trimming stripped 3 bases from V and 0 bases from J, with 30 bases between. CDR3 residues: CSARAKGGGSAELFSYEQYF. The CDR3 DNA reads TGCAGTGCTAGGGCTAAGGGGGGAGGATCGGCCGAACTATTCTCCTACGAGCAGTACTTC.

The V and J genes are TRBV11-2 and TRBJ1-2, with TRBD1 matching 9 bases. The junction had 11 bases not matched to a gene; V was cut back by 5 bases and J by 4 bases. Germline lookup yields CDR1 SGHAT and CDR2 FQNNGV. The CDR3 extends over 16 amino acids. The CDR3 is CASSEYRGPKAYGYTF. The CDR3 DNA reads TGTGCCAGCAGCGAATACAGGGGGCCGAAGGCCTATGGCTACACCTTC.

The chain combines TRBV12-3 or TRBV12-4 with TRBJ2-1; no definite D call. The ends were cut back, 5 bases at V and 3 bases at J, with 5 bases in the middle. This CDR3 has 12 residues. The CDR3 loop is CASSLLYNEQFF. In DNA, the CDR3 is TGTGCCAGCAGTCTGCTCTACAATGAGCAGTTCTTC.

J is TRBJ1-1 and V is TRBV7-9, with D perhaps TRBD1 (6 bases). Germline V CDR1 and CDR2: SEHNR, FQNEAQ (reference sequence). The CDR3 totals 13 residues. With 2 bases removed from V and 8 bases from J, the gap between germline ends came to 12 bases. The DNA of the CDR3 is TGTGCCAGCAGCTTAAGCCAGGGGAGGGAAGCTTTCTTT. It encodes CASSLSQGREAFF.

This chain connects TRBV29-1 to TRBJ2-1; D not resolved. This CDR3 region has 11 residues. Germline V gene lookup returns CDR1 SQVTM and CDR2 ANQGSEA. V gave up 3 bases and J gave up 7 bases, with 7 bases separating them. This CDR3 is CSVEVGNEQFF. The CDR3 nucleotides are TGCAGCGTTGAGGTTGGGAATGAGCAGTTCTTC.

The V call is TRBV7-9, the J call TRBJ2-2; 14 nucleotides line up with TRBD2. J was trimmed by 4 bases and V by 10 bases; bases with no gene match: 11. This CDR3 is built from 17 residues. Looked up from germline, CDR1 is SEHNR and CDR2 is FQNEAQ (reference sequence). CDR3 nucleotide sequence: TGTGCCACCCGCGGGACTAGCGGGAGTGTCGCCACCGGGGAGCTGTTTTTT. It translates to CATRGTSGSVATGELFF.

The chain is built from TRBV7-2 and TRBJ2-7; D is ambiguous. The germline gives CDR1 SGHTA, CDR2 FQGNSA. The CDR3 totals 16 residues. V dropped 3 bases and J dropped 7 bases, with 22 bases sitting between them. CDR3 loop: CASSFESVPPGREQYF. Written as DNA, the CDR3 is TGTGCCAGCAGCTTCGAGAGTGTACCCCCAGGCAGGGAGCAGTACTTC.

CDR3 in amino acids: CASSIIFTDTQYF. The CDR3 DNA reads TGTGCCAGTAGTATAATCTTCACAGATACGCAGTATTTT. This sequence joins TRBV19 and TRBJ2-3; D unclear. CDR1 is LNHDA, CDR2 SQIVND, per germline (reference sequence). Trimming took off 2 bases at V and 2 bases at J, with 5 bases between the two ends. This CDR3 has 13 residues.

This clonotype was recorded only once. This chain links TRBV11-2 with TRBJ1-1; a weak D match, TRBD1 (6 bases). The CDR3 covers 13 residues. From germline, CDR1 is SGHAT and CDR2 FQNNGV. Trimming took off 3 bases at V and 4 bases at J, with 9 bases between the two ends. The CDR3 protein is CASSLNRVTEAFF. CDR3 nucleotide sequence: TGTGCCAGCAGCTTGAACAGGGTCACTGAAGCTTTCTTT. Drawing the rest from reference TRBV11-2 and TRBJ1-1, the complete variable domain is EAGVAQSPRYKIIEKRQSVAFWCNPISGHATLYWYQQILGQGPKLLIQFQNNGVVDDSQLPKDRFSAERLKGVDSTLKIQPAKLEDSAVYLCASSLNRVTEAFFGQGTRLTVV.

The chain employs TRBV25-1 and TRBJ2-2, with a tentative D call TRBD1 (6 bases). Germline V gene sequence: CDR1 MGHDK, CDR2 SYGVNS. The CDR3 totals 14 residues. V was pared by 4 bases and J by 5 bases, with 11 bases between. The DNA of the CDR3 is TGTGCCAGCAGTGCGCGGACAGAGACCGGGGAGCTGTTTTTT. It is translated as CASSARTETGELFF.

This chain links TRBV12-3 or TRBV12-4 with TRBJ1-2; D is uncertain. There are 15 residues in the CDR3. Trimming cost V 6 bases and J 6 bases, with 20 bases left between them. This CDR3 is CASSASPGDGNGYTF. The CDR3 region has the DNA TGTGCCAGCAGCGCCAGTCCGGGTGATGGTAATGGCTACACCTTC.

With respect to this clonotype: In this CDR3 the conserved last residue, phenylalanine or tryptophan, is missing, so a read error is likely. This rearrangement joins TRBV6-1 to TRBJ2-7; 8 nucleotides match TRBD2. From germline, CDR1 is MNHNS and CDR2 SASEGT. The CDR3 contains 16 residues. After removal of 6 bases from V and 6 bases from J, the junction contained 16 bases not matched to a gene. In nucleotides, the CDR3 is TGTGCCAGCAGACCCGGGGGGGCAGGTAAACAGTTCGAGCAGTACCTC. Amino acid sequence: CASRPGGAGKQFEQYL.

This clonotype was detected only a few times. The V gene is TRBV27, the J gene TRBJ2-3; no clear D. Germline lookup yields CDR1 MNHEY and CDR2 SMNVEV (reference sequence). CDR3 size: 12 residues. Trimming shortened V by 4 bases and J by 4 bases, and 6 bases separated the two germline ends. This CDR3 is CASSSRADTQYF. In nucleotides, the CDR3 is TGTGCCAGCAGTTCCCGGGCAGATACGCAGTATTTT.

This clonotype appeared once. CDR3 in DNA: TGTGCCAGTAGTATCTCCTGGTTCGCCTCCGAGCAGTACTTC. It encodes CASSISWFASEQYF. The chain joins TRBV19 to TRBJ2-7; D remains ambiguous. The CDR3 runs to 14 residues. Trimming pared 3 bases from V and 6 bases from J, leaving 15 bases between. CDR1 and CDR2 from the germline V gene are LNHDA and SQIVND (reference sequence).

V gene TRBV6-5 combines with J gene TRBJ1-6; D is unclear. The germline V gene has CDR1 MNHEY and CDR2 SVGAGI. The CDR3 consists of 19 residues. V lost 4 bases, J lost 6 bases, and 25 bases lay in between. CDR3 nucleotide sequence: TGTGCCAGCAGTTTGGTTGGCCGTCCGCCCCTCATCCTTAATTCACCCCTCCACTTT. This translates into CASSLVGRPPLILNSPLHF.